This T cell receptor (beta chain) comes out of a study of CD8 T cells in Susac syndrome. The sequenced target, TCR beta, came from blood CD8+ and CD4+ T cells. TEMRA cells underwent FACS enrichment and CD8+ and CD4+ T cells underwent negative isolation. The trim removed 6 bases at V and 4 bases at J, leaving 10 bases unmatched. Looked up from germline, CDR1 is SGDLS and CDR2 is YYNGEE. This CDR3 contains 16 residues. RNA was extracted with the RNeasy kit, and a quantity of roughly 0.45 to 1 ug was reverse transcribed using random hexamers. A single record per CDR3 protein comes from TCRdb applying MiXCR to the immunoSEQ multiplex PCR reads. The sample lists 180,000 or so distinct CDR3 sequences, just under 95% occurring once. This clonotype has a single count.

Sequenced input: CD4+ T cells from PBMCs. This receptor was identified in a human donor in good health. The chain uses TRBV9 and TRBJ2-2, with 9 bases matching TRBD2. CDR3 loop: CASTLTGGGATGELFF. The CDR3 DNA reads TGTGCCAGCACCCTCACCGGCGGGGGGGCCACCGGGGAGCTGTTTTTT. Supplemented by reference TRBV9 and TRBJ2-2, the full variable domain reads DSGVTQTPKHLITATGQRVTLRCSPRSGDLSVYWYQQSLDQGLQFLIQYYNGEERAKGNILERFSAQQFPDLHSELNLSSLELGDSALYFCASTLTGGGATGELFFGEGSRLTVL.